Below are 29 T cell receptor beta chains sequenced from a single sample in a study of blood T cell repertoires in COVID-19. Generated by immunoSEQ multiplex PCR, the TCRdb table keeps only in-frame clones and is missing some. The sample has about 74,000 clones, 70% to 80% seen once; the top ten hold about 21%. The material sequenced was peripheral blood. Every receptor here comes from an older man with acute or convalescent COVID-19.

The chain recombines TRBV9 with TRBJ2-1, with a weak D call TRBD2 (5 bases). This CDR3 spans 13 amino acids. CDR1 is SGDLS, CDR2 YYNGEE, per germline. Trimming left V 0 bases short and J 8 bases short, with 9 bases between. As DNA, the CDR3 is TGTGCCAGCAGCGTAGCTGGAGGCTATGAGCAGTTCTTC. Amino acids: CASSVAGGYEQFF.

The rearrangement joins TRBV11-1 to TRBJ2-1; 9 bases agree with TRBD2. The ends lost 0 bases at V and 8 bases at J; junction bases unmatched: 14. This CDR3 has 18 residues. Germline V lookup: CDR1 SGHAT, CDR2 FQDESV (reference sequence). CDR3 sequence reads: CASSLATTLAGPKDEQFF. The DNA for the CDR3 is TGTGCCAGCAGCTTAGCGACTACACTAGCGGGCCCCAAGGATGAGCAGTTCTTC. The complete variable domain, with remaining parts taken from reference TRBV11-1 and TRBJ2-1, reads EAEVAQSPRYKITEKSQAVAFWCDPISGHATLYWYRQILGQGPELLVQFQDESVVDDSQLPKDRFSAERLKGVDSTLKIQPAELGDSAMYLCASSLATTLAGPKDEQFFGPGTRLTVL.

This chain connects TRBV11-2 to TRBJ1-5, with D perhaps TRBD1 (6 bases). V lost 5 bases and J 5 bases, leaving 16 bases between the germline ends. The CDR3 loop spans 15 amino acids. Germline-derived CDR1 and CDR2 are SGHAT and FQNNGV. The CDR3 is CASSLRGLGDQPQHF. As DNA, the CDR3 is TGTGCCAGCAGCCTTAGGGGGTTGGGTGATCAGCCCCAGCATTTT. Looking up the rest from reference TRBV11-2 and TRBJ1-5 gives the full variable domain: EAGVAQSPRYKIIEKRQSVAFWCNPISGHATLYWYQQILGQGPKLLIQFQNNGVVDDSQLPKDRFSAERLKGVDSTLKIQPAKLEDSAVYLCASSLRGLGDQPQHFGDGTRLSIL.

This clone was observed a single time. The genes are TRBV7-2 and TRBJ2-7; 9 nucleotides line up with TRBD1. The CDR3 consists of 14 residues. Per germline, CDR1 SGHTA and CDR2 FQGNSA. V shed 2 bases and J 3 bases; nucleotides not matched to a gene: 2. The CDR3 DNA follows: TGTGCCAGCAGCTTACAGGACAGGGGCTACGAGCAGTACTTC. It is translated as CASSLQDRGYEQYF.

The chain's CDR3 is CASTRGQGGGYTF. CDR3 nucleotides: TGTGCCAGTACCCGGGGACAGGGTGGCGGCTACACCTTC. This sequence joins TRBV19 and TRBJ1-2, with 9 bases that match TRBD1. V was pared by 7 bases and J by 8 bases, with 8 bases of the junction left unmatched. CDR1 and CDR2 from the germline V gene are LNHDA and SQIVND (reference sequence). This CDR3 spans 13 amino acids.

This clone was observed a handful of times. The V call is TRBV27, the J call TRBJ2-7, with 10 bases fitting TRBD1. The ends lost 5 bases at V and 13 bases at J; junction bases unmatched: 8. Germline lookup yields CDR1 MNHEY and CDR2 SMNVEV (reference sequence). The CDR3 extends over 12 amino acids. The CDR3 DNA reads TGTGCCAGCAGTACTACCGGGACAGGGGAATACTTC. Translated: CASSTTGTGEYF.

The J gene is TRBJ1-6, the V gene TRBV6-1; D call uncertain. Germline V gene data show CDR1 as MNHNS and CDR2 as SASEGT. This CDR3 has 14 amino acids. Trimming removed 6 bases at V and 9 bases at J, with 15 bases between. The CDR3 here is CASSLAYTSSPLHF. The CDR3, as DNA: TGTGCCAGCAGCTTAGCCTACACCAGTTCACCCCTCCACTTT.

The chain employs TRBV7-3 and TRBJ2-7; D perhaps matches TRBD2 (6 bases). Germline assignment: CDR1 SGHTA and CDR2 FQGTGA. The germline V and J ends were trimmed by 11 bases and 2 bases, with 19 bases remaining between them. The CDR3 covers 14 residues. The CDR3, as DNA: TGTGCCGGGGCGCGGGAACGGGACCCCTACGAGCAGTACTTC. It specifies CAGARERDPYEQYF.

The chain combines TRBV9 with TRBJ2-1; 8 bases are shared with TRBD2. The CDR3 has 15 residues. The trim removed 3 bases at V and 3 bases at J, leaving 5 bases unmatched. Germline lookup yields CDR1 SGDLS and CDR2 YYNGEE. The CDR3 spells CASSELAAYYNEQFF. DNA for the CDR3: TGTGCCAGCAGCGAACTAGCGGCCTACTACAATGAGCAGTTCTTC.

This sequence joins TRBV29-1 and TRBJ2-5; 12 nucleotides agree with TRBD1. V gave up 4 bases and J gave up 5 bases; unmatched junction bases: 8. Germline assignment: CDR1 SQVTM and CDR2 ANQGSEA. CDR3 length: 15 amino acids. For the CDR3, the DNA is TGCAGCGTTGGGGGACAGGGGGCGAGGAGGGAGACCCAGTACTTC. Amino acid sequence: CSVGGQGARRETQYF.

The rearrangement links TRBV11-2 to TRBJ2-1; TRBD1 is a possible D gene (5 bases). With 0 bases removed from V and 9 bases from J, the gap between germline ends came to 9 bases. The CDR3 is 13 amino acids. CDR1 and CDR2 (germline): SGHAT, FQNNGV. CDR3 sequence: CASSLDRQGEQFF. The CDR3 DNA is TGTGCCAGCAGCTTAGATCGGCAGGGTGAGCAGTTCTTC.

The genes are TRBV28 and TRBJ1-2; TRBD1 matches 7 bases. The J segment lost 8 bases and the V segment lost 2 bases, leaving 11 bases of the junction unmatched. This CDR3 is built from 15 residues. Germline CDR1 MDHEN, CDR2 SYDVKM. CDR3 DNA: TGTGCCAGCAGTTTAGGGGGGACAGTAGGAAGAGGCTACACCTTC. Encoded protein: CASSLGGTVGRGYTF.

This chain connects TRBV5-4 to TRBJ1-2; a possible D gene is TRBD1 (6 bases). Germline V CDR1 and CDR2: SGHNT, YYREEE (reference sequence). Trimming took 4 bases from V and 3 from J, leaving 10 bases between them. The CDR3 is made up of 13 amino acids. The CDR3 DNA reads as TGTGCCAGCAGCCAGGGGAATGACTATGGCTACACCTTC. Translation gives CASSQGNDYGYTF.

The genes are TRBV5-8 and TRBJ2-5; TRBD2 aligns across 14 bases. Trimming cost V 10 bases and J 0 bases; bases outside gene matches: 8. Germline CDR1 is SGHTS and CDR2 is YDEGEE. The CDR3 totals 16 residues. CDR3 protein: CAARTSGRWNQETQYF. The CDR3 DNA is TGTGCCGCCCGGACTAGCGGGAGGTGGAACCAAGAGACCCAGTACTTC.

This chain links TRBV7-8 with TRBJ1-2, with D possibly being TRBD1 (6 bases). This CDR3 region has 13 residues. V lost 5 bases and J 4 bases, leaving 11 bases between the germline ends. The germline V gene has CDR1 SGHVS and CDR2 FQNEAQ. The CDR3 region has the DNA TGTGCCAGCAGCCGGGACATGGTCTATGGCTACACCTTC. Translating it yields CASSRDMVYGYTF.

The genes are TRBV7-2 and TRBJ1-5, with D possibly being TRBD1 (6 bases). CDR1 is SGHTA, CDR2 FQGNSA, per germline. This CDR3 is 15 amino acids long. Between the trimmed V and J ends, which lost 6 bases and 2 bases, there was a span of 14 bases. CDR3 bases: TGTGCCAGCAGTAACACAGGGTCGGGCAATCAGCCCCAGCATTTT. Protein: CASSNTGSGNQPQHF.

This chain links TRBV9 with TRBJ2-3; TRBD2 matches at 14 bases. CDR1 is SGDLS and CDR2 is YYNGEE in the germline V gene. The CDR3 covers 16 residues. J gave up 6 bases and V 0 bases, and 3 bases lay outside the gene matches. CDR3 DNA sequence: TGTGCCAGCAGCGTAGGAGGGACTAGCGGGGGCGATACGCAGTATTTT. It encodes CASSVGGTSGGDTQYF.

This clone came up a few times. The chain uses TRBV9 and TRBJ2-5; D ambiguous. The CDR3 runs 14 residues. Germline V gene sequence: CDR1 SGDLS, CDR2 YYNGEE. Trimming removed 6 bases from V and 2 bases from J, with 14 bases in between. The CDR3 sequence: CASTRNVLQETQYF. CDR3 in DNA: TGTGCCAGCACCCGAAACGTACTACAAGAGACCCAGTACTTC.

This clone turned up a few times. CDR3: CASSLMTGETQYF. CDR3 sequence (DNA): TGTGCCAGCAGTTTAATGACGGGAGAGACCCAGTACTTC. This chain connects TRBV27 to TRBJ2-5; no clear D gene. V was pared by 2 bases and J by 4 bases, with 8 bases between. Germline V gene data show CDR1 as MNHEY and CDR2 as SMNVEV (reference sequence). The CDR3 spans 13 residues.

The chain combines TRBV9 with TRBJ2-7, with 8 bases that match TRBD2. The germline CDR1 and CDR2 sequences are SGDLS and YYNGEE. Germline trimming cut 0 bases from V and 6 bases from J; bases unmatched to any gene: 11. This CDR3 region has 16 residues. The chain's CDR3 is CASSVGFGTSAGEQYF. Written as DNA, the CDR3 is TGTGCCAGCAGCGTAGGGTTCGGGACTAGTGCTGGCGAGCAGTACTTC. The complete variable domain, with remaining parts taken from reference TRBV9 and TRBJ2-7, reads DSGVTQTPKHLITATGQRVTLRCSPRSGDLSVYWYQQSLDQGLQFLIQYYNGEERAKGNILERFSAQQFPDLHSELNLSSLELGDSALYFCASSVGFGTSAGEQYFGPGTRLTVT.

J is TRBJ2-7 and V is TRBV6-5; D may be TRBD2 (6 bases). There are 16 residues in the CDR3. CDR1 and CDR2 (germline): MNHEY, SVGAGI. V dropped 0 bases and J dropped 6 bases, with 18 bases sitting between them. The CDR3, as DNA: TGTGCCAGCAGTTACTCTCCGGGAGAGGTTTCGGGCGAGCAGTACTTC. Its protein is CASSYSPGEVSGEQYF.

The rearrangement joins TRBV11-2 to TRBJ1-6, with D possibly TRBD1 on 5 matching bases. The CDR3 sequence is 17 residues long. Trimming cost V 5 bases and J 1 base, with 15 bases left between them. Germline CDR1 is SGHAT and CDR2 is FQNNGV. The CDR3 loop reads CASSHNPGTSYNSPLHF. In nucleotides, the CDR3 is TGTGCCAGCAGCCATAACCCCGGGACTTCCTATAATTCACCCCTCCACTTT.

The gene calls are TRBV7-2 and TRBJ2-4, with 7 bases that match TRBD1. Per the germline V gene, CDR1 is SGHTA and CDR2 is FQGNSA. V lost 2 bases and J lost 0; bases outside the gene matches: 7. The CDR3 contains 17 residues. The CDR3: CASSLPTGAVAKNIQYF. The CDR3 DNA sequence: TGTGCCAGCAGCTTACCCACAGGGGCAGTAGCCAAAAACATTCAGTACTTC.

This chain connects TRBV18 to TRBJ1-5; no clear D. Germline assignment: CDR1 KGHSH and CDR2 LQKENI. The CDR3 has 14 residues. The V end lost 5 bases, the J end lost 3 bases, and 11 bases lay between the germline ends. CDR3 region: CASSIGDFNQPQHF. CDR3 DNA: TGTGCCAGCTCAATTGGTGACTTCAATCAGCCCCAGCATTTT.

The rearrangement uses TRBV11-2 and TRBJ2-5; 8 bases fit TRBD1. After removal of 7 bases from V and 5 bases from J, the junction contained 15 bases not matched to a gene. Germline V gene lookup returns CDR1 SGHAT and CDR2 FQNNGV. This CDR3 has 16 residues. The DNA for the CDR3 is TGTGCCAGCAACTTCGGGCGGGCAGGGGGCCAGGAGACCCAGTACTTC. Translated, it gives CASNFGRAGGQETQYF.

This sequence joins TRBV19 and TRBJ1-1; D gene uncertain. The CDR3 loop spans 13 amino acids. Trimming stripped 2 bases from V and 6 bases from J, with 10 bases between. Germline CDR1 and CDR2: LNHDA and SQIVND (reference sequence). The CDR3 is CASSILEASEAFF. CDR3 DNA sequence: TGTGCCAGTAGTATACTGGAGGCATCTGAAGCTTTCTTT.

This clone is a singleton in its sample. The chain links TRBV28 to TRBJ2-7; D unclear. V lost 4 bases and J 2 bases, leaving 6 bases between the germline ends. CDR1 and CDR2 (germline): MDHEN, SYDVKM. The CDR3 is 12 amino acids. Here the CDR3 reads CASSSPTYEQYF. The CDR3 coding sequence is TGTGCCAGCAGTTCCCCTACCTACGAGCAGTACTTC.

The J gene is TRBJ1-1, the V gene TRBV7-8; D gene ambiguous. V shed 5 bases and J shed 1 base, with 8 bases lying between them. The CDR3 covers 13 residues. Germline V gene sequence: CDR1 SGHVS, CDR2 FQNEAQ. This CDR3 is CASSLGRNTEAFF. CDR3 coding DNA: TGTGCCAGCAGCCTGGGGAGGAACACTGAAGCTTTCTTT. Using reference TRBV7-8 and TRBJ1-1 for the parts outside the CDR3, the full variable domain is GAGVSQSPRYKVAKRGQDVALRCDPISGHVSLFWYQQALGQGPEFLTYFQNEAQLDKSGLPSDRFFAERPEGSVSTLKIQRTQQEDSAVYLCASSLGRNTEAFFGQGTRLTVV.

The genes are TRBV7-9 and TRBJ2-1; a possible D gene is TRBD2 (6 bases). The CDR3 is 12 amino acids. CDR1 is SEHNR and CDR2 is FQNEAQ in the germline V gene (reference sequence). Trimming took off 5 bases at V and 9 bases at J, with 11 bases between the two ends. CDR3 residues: CASSQLAIEQFF. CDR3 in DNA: TGTGCCAGCAGCCAGCTAGCGATTGAGCAGTTCTTC.